Described below is a single T cell receptor beta chain sequence and its context. The antigen is undetermined. The CDR3 has 17 amino acids. Trimming left V 0 bases short and J 3 bases short, with 15 bases between. The germline V gene encodes CDR1 MNHEY and CDR2 SMNVEV (reference sequence). This entry is derived from a study of long-term antiretroviral therapy in people with HIV. Study results and caveats: Control repertoires displayed wider CDR3 length ranges than the HIV repertoires.

Participants with HIV, all of them, were treated in the United States. Assay version v3.0 of immunoSEQ was used, and it was run at survey level. Researchers set sequencing to target roughly 35,000-50,000 T-cell genomes per sample. TCRdb's copy holds only in-frame clones and misses some; the assay was immunoSEQ multiplex PCR. Here the sample spans about 24,000 clones, 70% to 90% being singletons. The TCR comes from a man aged 50-60 years with HIV. The material sequenced was unsorted PBMCs, taken 1.2 years after starting antiretroviral therapy. The chain has TRBV27 and TRBJ1-3; maybe TRBD1 (6 bases). The DNA of the CDR3 is TGTGCCAGCAGTTTATCGTACCGCCAGGGGCATGGAAACACCATATATTTT. Translation gives CASSLSYRQGHGNTIYF.